The clone carrying this TCR beta chain has only one observation. The antigen remains undetermined. PCR used 60 Vbeta primers and 13 Jbeta primers. Generated by immunoSEQ multiplex PCR, the TCRdb table keeps only in-frame clones and is missing some. The sample lists some 180,000 clones, about 88% occurring once. The data originate from a study of cytomegalovirus exposure and HLA in healthy donors. Study conclusions and caveats: Donors belonging to an Asian-associated ancestry cluster reportedly showed fewer N-insertions in productive TCRs than the roughly 670-donor mean, according to what a later analysis found.

V was trimmed by 3 bases and J by 5 bases, leaving 11 bases between them. The germline gives CDR1 MNHEY, CDR2 SVGAGI. The CDR3 covers 15 residues. This TCR was sampled from a girl under three years old in good health and CMV-seronegative. The source material was PBMCs. The chain joins TRBV6-5 to TRBJ1-6, with D hard to call. CDR3 DNA sequence: TGTGCCAGCAGTTATACAACCGGGGATAATTCACCCCTCCACTTT. This sequence encodes CASSYTTGDNSPLHF.